The 26 T cell receptor beta chains below all came from one sample that was sequenced in a study of blood T cells in healthy people across ages. A second PCR of about 7 to 12 cycles used a sample-barcoded 5' primer and a J-beta primer mix. MiXCR was run by TCRdb on the 5' RACE reads, yielding one entry per CDR3 protein. The profile covers fewer than 600,000 distinct CDR3 sequences, with roughly a quarter appearing a single time and 3% to 4% taken by the ten largest. A further study also used this sample, focusing on T cells of mothers and their children.

What was sequenced was blood. These receptors originate from a boy aged 2 to 10 in good health.

The rearrangement uses TRBV9 and TRBJ1-1; D unresolved. The CDR3 is 14 amino acids. V was trimmed by 3 bases and J by 0 bases, leaving 9 bases between them. The germline gives CDR1 SGDLS, CDR2 YYNGEE. The CDR3 here is CASSGDGLNTEAFF. In DNA, the CDR3 is TGTGCCAGCAGCGGTGACGGGTTGAACACTGAAGCTTTCTTT.

The genes are TRBV2 and TRBJ1-3; no clear D gene. The germline V gene encodes CDR1 SNHLY and CDR2 FYNNEI. Trimming removed 2 bases from V and 0 bases from J, with 8 bases in between. The CDR3 consists of 15 residues. The CDR3 coding sequence is TGTGCCAGCAGTGAACGGGCAGTCTCTGGAAACACCATATATTTT. This codes for CASSERAVSGNTIYF.

The genes are TRBV5-1 and TRBJ2-1; D not certain. Trimming stripped 3 bases from V and 7 bases from J, with 8 bases between. From germline, CDR1 is SGHRS and CDR2 YFSETQ. The CDR3 runs to 12 residues. The CDR3 DNA sequence: TGCGCCAGCAGCTCGGACCGTAATGAGCAGTTCTTC. It specifies CASSSDRNEQFF.

The rearrangement links TRBV11-1 to TRBJ1-2; TRBD1 agrees at 7 bases. V lost 5 bases, J lost 2 bases, and 5 bases stayed unmatched. This CDR3 comprises 14 residues. Germline-derived CDR1 and CDR2 are SGHAT and FQDESV (reference sequence). CDR3 in amino acids: CASSGVQGNYGYTF. CDR3 sequence (DNA): TGTGCCAGCAGCGGGGTACAGGGGAACTATGGCTACACCTTC.

This clonotype was observed a few times. J is TRBJ2-7 and V is TRBV6-6; D is unclear. Per germline, CDR1 MNHNY and CDR2 SVGAGI (reference sequence). The CDR3 runs 15 residues. V was shortened by 0 bases and J by 5 bases, with 14 bases between the two germline ends. The CDR3 region has the DNA TGTGCCAGCAGTTACTCTGCGCGGAGAGGCGACGAGCAGTACTTC. Translated, it gives CASSYSARRGDEQYF.

This clonotype showed up just a few times. At one end the junction does not follow the germline gene, possibly because of a read error. The chain is built from TRBV6-5 and TRBJ2-1, with 9 bases matching TRBD2. CDR3 length equals 17 residues. Germline CDR1 reads MNHEY; CDR2 reads SVGAGI. The CDR3 nucleotides read TGTGCCAGCAGTTCGGAGGCGGGAGGGATCTCCTACAACGAGCAGTTCTTC. Translation: CASSSEAGGISYNEQFF.

This sequence joins TRBV7-9 and TRBJ2-5; 12 nucleotides align to TRBD2. Germline CDR1 SEHNR, CDR2 FQNEAQ (reference sequence). The CDR3 loop spans 18 amino acids. V gave up 1 base and J gave up 4 bases; unmatched junction bases: 10. The CDR3 coding sequence is TGTGCCAGCAGCTTAGTCTGGAGAACTAGCGGGGGGTTAGAGACCCAGTACTTC. It is translated as CASSLVWRTSGGLETQYF.

V and J are TRBV7-9 and TRBJ1-2; D unclear. V lost 5 bases and J 3 bases, leaving 13 bases between the germline ends. The CDR3 totals 14 residues. Germline assignment: CDR1 SEHNR and CDR2 FQNEAQ (reference sequence). In DNA, the CDR3 is TGTGCCAGCAGCCACGACCTTTTTTACTATGGCTACACCTTC. As protein: CASSHDLFYYGYTF.

This chain connects TRBV5-1 to TRBJ1-2; 11 positions agree with TRBD1. In germline, CDR1 is SGHRS, CDR2 YFSETQ. The CDR3 is made up of 17 amino acids. With V trimmed by 0 bases and J by 6 bases, 10 bases remained unmatched. Here the CDR3 DNA reads TGCGCCAGCAGCTTGGCACGGACAGGGGGCGCGACGAATGGCTACACCTTC. Translated, it gives CASSLARTGGATNGYTF.

This sequence joins TRBV7-2 and TRBJ2-7, with D possibly TRBD1 on 6 matching bases. The germline V and J ends were trimmed by 2 bases and 3 bases, with 14 bases remaining between them. The germline CDR1 and CDR2 sequences are SGHTA and FQGNSA. The CDR3 length is 15 residues. This CDR3 reads CASSLRGQTNYEQYF. CDR3 DNA: TGTGCCAGCAGCTTAAGAGGACAGACAAACTACGAGCAGTACTTC.

This clonotype has a handful of counts. The chain links TRBV6-2 or TRBV6-3 to TRBJ2-1, with 12 nucleotides matching TRBD1. The DNA end is more similar to TRBJ2-7, so the J call may be wrong. The CDR3 runs 17 residues. CDR1 and CDR2 from the germline V gene are MNHEY and SVGEGT. In nucleotides, the CDR3 is TGTGCCAGCAGTTCCGGGACAGGGGGCAGACTTTTCTACGAGCAGTACTTC. Protein product: CASSSGTGGRLFYEQYF.

The rearrangement links TRBV10-3 to TRBJ1-1; 10 bases are a match to TRBD1. Germline values: CDR1 ENHRY, CDR2 SYGVKD. This CDR3 contains 16 residues. Trimming removed 6 bases from V and 4 bases from J; junction bases left unmatched: 11. CDR3 region: CAISQARTGGVTEAFF. CDR3 coding DNA: TGTGCCATCAGCCAAGCCCGGACAGGGGGGGTCACTGAAGCTTTCTTT.

This clonotype occurred once. Mismatch with germline at one junction end may stem from a read error. CDR3 protein: CSVEGRLAGHERFF. For the CDR3, the DNA is TGCAGCGTTGAAGGAAGGCTAGCGGGCCATGAGCGGTTCTTC. The rearrangement links TRBV29-1 to TRBJ2-1; 8 bases align to TRBD2. The CDR3 contains 14 residues. Germline V gives CDR1 SQVTM, CDR2 ANQGSEA.

This clonotype was seen only a few times. The chain joins TRBV29-1 to TRBJ2-5; D is unresolved. V lost 8 bases, J lost 0 bases, and 10 bases lay in between. Per the germline V gene, CDR1 is SQVTM and CDR2 is ANQGSEA. The CDR3 is made up of 12 amino acids. The CDR3: CSSLGYQETQYF. The CDR3 DNA sequence: TGCAGCTCTCTGGGGTACCAAGAGACCCAGTACTTC.

The rearrangement joins TRBV5-1 to TRBJ2-5; D might be TRBD1 or TRBD2, each matching 5 bases. The V end lost 4 bases, the J end lost 0 bases, and 10 bases lay between the germline ends. The CDR3 runs to 14 residues. Germline V lookup: CDR1 SGHRS, CDR2 YFSETQ. CDR3 nucleotide sequence: TGCGCCAGCAGCCTGGGACGGAACCAAGAGACCCAGTACTTC. Its protein is CASSLGRNQETQYF.

The chain joins TRBV6-2 or TRBV6-3 to TRBJ2-4; perhaps TRBD2 as D (6 bases). V gave up 0 bases and J gave up 6 bases, with 9 bases separating them. CDR3 length: 14 residues. Per the germline V gene, CDR1 is MNHEY and CDR2 is SVGEGT. The CDR3 region is CASSYSGRGNIQYF. CDR3 DNA: TGTGCCAGCAGTTACTCGGGGCGGGGAAACATTCAGTACTTC.

The J gene is TRBJ2-7, the V gene TRBV6-1; 9 bases align to TRBD1. V was clipped by 6 bases and J by 3 bases; unmatched bases: 9. There are 15 residues in the CDR3. Germline loops: CDR1 MNHNS, CDR2 SASEGT. CDR3 nucleotide sequence: TGTGCCAGCAGCGAATCAGGGACAGGGTTCTACGAGCAGTACTTC. Protein sequence: CASSESGTGFYEQYF.

This clonotype was counted only a few times. J is TRBJ2-2 and V is TRBV6-5, with 7 bases identical to TRBD2. V lost 6 bases to trimming and J lost 0 bases; unmatched junction nucleotides: 4. Germline V gene sequence: CDR1 MNHEY, CDR2 SVGAGI. The CDR3 loop spans 15 amino acids. In DNA, the CDR3 is TGTGCCAGCAGGCGGGGGTCCACGAACACCGGGGAGCTGTTTTTT. It encodes CASRRGSTNTGELFF.

This clonotype has just a few counts. The V gene is TRBV7-9, the J gene TRBJ2-5; perhaps TRBD2 as D (6 bases). The DNA end is a closer match to TRBJ2-1, so the J assignment may be wrong. Germline V gene lookup returns CDR1 SEHNR and CDR2 FQNEAQ (reference sequence). This CDR3 is 14 amino acids long. Written as DNA, the CDR3 is TGTGCCAGCAGCCCGGTCCGGGGGTTTAATGAGCAGTTCTTC. Its translation is CASSPVRGFNEQFF.

This sequence joins TRBV12-3 or TRBV12-4 and TRBJ1-1; D may be TRBD1 (5 bases). The CDR3 covers 12 residues. The V end was cut by 6 bases, the J end by 9 bases, with 14 bases between. The CDR3 DNA follows: TGTGCCAGCAGCCTGGGGGGAACTAAAGCTTTCTTT. Translated: CASSLGGTKAFF.

V is TRBV3-1 and J is TRBJ1-1; tentatively, D is TRBD1 (6 bases). Germline lookup yields CDR1 LGHDT and CDR2 YNNKEL (reference sequence). V lost 4 bases and J 3 bases, leaving 18 bases between the germline ends. The CDR3 has 16 residues. DNA for the CDR3: TGTGCCAGCAGCCCCCGGTGGTCACAGGGCGACACTGAAGCTTTCTTT. Protein: CASSPRWSQGDTEAFF.

This chain links TRBV12-3 or TRBV12-4 with TRBJ2-1; a possible D gene is TRBD2 (5 bases). V lost 3 bases to trimming and J lost 0 bases, with 9 bases between them. This CDR3 is built from 15 residues. CDR3 region: CASSFTRDSYNEQFF. DNA for the CDR3: TGTGCCAGCAGTTTCACTAGGGACTCCTACAATGAGCAGTTCTTC.

This chain uses TRBV7-2 with TRBJ1-2; 8 positions agree with TRBD1. Trimming cost V 3 bases and J 2 bases; bases outside gene matches: 8. The CDR3 contains 16 residues. Per the germline V gene, CDR1 is SGHTA and CDR2 is FQGNSA. The DNA for the CDR3 is TGTGCCAGCAGCTTGGGGCGACAGGGGTCCAACTATGGCTACACCTTC. Translating gives CASSLGRQGSNYGYTF.

This clonotype turned up a few times. This rearrangement joins TRBV11-3 to TRBJ1-2; 8 bases are a match to TRBD1. CDR1 is SGHNT and CDR2 is YENEEA in the germline V gene. Trimming cost V 5 bases and J 7 bases; bases outside gene matches: 15. The CDR3 runs to 16 residues. CDR3 sequence: CASSLEPGGTGSGYTF. DNA for the CDR3: TGTGCCAGCAGCCTCGAACCCGGGGGGACAGGCTCTGGCTACACCTTC.

This clonotype was found a few times. This sequence joins TRBV20-1 and TRBJ2-3; 7 positions match TRBD1. The germline V gene has CDR1 DFQATT and CDR2 SNEGSKA (reference sequence). CDR3 length: 13 residues. CDR3 amino acids: CTCRGRSTDTQYF. The CDR3 DNA sequence: TGCACCTGTAGGGGGCGCAGCACAGATACGCAGTATTTT.

The rearrangement joins TRBV7-8 to TRBJ1-2, with 8 positions matching TRBD1. Trimming removed 2 bases from V and 8 bases from J; junction bases left unmatched: 13. The germline gives CDR1 SGHVS, CDR2 FQNEAQ. The CDR3 is 16 residues long. CDR3 nucleotide sequence: TGTGCCAGCAGCTTAACGGCAGGGGGCGCGGTAGGGGGCTACACCTTC. Amino acid sequence: CASSLTAGGAVGGYTF.